The sequence of this TCR beta chain was determined in a study of T-cell memory formation after mild COVID-19. Study-wide background: Clusters were largely donor specific. Findings of the study overall: Clones which contracted sat mainly in CM and EM if CD4+, and in EMRA if CD8+.

The length of the CDR3 is 14 residues. Germline V gene lookup returns CDR1 SQVTM and CDR2 ANQGSEA. V shed 4 bases and J shed 2 bases, with 12 bases lying between them. Comments on this clonotype: Its antigen is undetermined.

In TCRdb, the 5' RACE reads were re-called with MiXCR into one record per CDR3 protein. The sample includes about 350,000 distinct CDR3 sequences, approximately 15% of them seen just once. This receptor was obtained from a man younger than 35 who had mild COVID-19 (a few samples of this study predate the infection). Cell type and time point are not known. V is TRBV29-1 and J is TRBJ2-1; D gene unclear. Sequences were obtained from PBMCs or a T cell subset sorted from them (not recorded which). CDR3 protein: CSVVAATAYNEQFF. In nucleotides, the CDR3 is TGCAGCGTTGTGGCGGCCACAGCCTACAATGAGCAGTTCTTC.